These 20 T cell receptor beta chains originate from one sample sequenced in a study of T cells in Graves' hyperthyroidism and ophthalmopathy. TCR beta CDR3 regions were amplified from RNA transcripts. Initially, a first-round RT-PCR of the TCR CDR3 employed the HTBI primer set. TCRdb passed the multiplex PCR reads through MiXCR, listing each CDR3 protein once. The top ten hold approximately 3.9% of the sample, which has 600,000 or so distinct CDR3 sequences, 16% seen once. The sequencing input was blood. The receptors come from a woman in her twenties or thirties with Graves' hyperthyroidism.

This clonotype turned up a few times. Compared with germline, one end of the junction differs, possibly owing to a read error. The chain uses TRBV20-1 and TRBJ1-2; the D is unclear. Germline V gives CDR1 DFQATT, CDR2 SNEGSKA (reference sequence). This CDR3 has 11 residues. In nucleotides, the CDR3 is TGCAGTGCCCCTCAGGAGTATGGCCACACCTTC. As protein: CSAPQEYGHTF.

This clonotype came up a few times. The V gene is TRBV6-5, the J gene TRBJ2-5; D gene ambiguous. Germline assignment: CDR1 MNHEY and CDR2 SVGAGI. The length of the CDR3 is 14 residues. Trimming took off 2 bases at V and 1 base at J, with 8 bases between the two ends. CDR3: CASSYLQSQETQYF. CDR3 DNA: TGTGCCAGCAGTTACCTCCAAAGCCAAGAGACCCAGTACTTC.

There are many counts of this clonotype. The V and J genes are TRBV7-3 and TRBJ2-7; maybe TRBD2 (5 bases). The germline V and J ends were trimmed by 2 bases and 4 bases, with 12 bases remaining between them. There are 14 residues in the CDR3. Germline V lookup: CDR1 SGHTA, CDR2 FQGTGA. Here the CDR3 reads CASSLYGGPYEQYF. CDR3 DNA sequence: TGTGCCAGCAGCTTATATGGCGGGCCTTACGAGCAGTACTTC.

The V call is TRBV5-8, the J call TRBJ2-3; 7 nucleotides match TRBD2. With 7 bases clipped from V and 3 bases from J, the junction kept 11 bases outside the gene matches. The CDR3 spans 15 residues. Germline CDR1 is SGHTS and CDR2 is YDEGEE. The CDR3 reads CASSSGGSATDTQYF. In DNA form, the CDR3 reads TGTGCCAGCTCATCGGGCGGGAGCGCGACAGATACGCAGTATTTT.

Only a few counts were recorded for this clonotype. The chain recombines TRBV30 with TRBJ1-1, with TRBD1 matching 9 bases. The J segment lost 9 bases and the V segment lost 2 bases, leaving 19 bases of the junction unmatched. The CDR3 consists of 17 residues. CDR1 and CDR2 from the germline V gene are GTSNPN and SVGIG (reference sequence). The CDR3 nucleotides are TGTGCCTGGAGTCGAGGAGGGGACAGGGAGGGTTTTAACCAAGCTTTCTTT. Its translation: CAWSRGGDREGFNQAFF.

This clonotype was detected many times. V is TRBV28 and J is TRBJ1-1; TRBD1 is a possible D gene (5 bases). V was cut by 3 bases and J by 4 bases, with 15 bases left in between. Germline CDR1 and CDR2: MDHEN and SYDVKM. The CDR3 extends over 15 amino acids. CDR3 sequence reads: CASSFSDWRGTEAFF. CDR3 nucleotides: TGTGCCAGCAGTTTCTCGGATTGGAGGGGCACTGAAGCTTTCTTT.

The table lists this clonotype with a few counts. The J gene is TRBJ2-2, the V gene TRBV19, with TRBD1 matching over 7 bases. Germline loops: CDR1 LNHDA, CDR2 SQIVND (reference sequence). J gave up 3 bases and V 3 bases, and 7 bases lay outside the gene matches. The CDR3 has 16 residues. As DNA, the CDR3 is TGTGCCAGTAGTATCTTGAGACAGGGTTACACCGGGGAGCTGTTTTTT. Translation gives CASSILRQGYTGELFF.

The CDR3 protein is CASSSPGQGTQPQHF. The CDR3 coding sequence is TGTGCCAGCAGTTCCCCGGGACAGGGGACCCAGCCCCAGCATTTT. The V gene is TRBV28, the J gene TRBJ1-5; TRBD1 matches 10 bases. V gave up 4 bases and J gave up 7 bases; unmatched junction bases: 7. The CDR3 covers 15 residues. The germline CDR1 and CDR2 sequences are MDHEN and SYDVKM.

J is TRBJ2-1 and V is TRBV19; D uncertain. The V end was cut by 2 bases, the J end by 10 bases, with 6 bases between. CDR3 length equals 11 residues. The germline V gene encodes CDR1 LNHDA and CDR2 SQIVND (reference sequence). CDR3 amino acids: CASSIFNEQFF. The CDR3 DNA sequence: TGTGCCAGTAGTATATTTAACGAGCAGTTCTTC.

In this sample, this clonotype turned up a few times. The CDR3, as DNA: TGTGCCAGCAGCTTGTCACTGGAAAACATTCAGTACTTC. It yields the protein CASSLSLENIQYF. The chain has TRBV7-9 and TRBJ2-4; D not certain. The CDR3 totals 13 residues. From germline, CDR1 is SEHNR and CDR2 FQNEAQ (reference sequence). Trimming shortened V by 3 bases and J by 5 bases, and 8 bases separated the two germline ends.

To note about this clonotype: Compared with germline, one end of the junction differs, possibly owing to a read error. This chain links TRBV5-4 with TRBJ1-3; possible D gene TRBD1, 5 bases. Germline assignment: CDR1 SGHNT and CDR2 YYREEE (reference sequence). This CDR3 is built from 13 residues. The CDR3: CASSLAQGSTIYF. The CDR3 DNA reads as TGTGCCAGCAGCTTGGCGCAGGGAAGCACCATATATTTT.

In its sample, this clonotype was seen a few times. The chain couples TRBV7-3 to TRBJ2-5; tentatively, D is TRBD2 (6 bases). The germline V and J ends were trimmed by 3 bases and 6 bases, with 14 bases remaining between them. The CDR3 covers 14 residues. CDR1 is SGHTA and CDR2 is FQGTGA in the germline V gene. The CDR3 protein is CASSLSGVEQTQYF. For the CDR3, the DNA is TGTGCCAGCAGCTTGTCGGGGGTCGAACAGACCCAGTACTTC. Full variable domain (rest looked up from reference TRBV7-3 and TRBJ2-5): GAGVSQTPSNKVTEKGKYVELRCDPISGHTALYWYRQSLGQGPEFLIYFQGTGAADDSGLPNDRFFAVRPEGSVSTLKIQRTERGDSAVYLCASSLSGVEQTQYFGPGTRLLVL.

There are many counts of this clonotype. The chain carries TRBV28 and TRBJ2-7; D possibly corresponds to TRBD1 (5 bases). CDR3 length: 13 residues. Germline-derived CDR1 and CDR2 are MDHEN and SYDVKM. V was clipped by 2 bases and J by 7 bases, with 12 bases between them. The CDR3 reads CASSLEQVGEQYF. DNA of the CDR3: TGTGCCAGCAGTTTAGAACAGGTGGGAGAGCAGTACTTC.

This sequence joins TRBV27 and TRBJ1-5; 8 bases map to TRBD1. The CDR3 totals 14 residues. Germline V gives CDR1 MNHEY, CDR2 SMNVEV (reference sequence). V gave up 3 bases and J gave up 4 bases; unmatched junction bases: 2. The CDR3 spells CASSFRGQNQPQHF. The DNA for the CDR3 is TGTGCCAGCAGTTTCAGGGGGCAGAATCAGCCCCAGCATTTT.

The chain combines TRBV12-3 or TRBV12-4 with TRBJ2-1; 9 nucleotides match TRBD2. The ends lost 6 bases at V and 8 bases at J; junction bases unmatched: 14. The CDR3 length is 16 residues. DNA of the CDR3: TGTGCCAGCAGCCAACATAGCGGGAGCGAGGGGGATGAGCAGTTCTTC. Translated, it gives CASSQHSGSEGDEQFF.

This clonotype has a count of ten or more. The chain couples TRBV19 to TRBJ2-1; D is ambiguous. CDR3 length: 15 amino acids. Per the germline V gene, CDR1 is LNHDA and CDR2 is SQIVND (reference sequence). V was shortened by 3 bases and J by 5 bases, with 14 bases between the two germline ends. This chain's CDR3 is CASSMYARVDNEQFF. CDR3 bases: TGTGCCAGTAGTATGTACGCGAGAGTCGACAATGAGCAGTTCTTC.

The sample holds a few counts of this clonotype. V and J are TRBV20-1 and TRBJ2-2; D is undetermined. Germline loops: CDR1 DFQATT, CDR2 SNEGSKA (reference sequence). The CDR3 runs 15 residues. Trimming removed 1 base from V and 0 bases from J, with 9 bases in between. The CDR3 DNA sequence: TGCAGTGCTAGAGTCGGTCCATCGAACACCGGGGAGCTGTTTTTT. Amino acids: CSARVGPSNTGELFF.

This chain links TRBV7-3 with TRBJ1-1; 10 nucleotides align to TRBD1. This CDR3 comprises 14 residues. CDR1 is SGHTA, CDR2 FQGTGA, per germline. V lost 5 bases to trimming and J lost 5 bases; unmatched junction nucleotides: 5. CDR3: CASSMTGGATEAFF. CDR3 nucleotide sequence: TGTGCCAGCAGCATGACAGGGGGCGCGACTGAAGCTTTCTTT.

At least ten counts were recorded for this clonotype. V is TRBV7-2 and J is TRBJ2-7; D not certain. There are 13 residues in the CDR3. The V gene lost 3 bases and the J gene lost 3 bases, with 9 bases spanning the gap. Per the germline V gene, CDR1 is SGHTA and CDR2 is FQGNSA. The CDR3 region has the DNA TGTGCCAGCAGCTTGGACGGTTACTACGAGCAGTACTTC. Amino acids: CASSLDGYYEQYF.

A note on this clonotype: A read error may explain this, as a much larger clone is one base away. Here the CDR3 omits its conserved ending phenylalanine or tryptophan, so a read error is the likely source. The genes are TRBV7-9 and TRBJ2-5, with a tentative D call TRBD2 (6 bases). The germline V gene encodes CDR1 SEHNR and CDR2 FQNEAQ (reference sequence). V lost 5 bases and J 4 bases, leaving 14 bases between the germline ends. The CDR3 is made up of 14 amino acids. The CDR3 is CASSIFGGVETQYI. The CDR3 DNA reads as TGTGCCAGCAGCATATTCGGGGGAGTAGAGACCCAGTACATC.